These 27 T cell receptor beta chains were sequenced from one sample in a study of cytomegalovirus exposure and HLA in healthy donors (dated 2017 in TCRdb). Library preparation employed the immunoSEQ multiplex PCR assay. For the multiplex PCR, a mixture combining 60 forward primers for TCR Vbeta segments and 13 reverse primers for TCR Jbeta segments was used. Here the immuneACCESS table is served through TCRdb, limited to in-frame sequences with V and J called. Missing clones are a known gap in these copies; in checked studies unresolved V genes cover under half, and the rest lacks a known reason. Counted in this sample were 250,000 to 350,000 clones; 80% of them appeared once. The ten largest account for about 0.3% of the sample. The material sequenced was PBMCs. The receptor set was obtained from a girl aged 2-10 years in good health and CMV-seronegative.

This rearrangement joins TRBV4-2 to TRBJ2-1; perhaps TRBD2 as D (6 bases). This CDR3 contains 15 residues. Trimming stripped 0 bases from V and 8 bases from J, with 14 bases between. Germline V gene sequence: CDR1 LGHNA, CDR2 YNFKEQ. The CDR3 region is CASSQEVDYIYEQFF. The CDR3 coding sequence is TGTGCCAGCAGCCAAGAAGTGGACTATATATATGAGCAGTTCTTC.

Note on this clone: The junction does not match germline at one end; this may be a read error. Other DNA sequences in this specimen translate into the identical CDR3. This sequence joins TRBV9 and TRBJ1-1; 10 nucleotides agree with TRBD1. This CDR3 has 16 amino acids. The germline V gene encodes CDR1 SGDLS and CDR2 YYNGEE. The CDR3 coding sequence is TGTGCCAGTAGCGTCGGGACAGGGGTATTTTCCACTGAAGCTTTCTTT. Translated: CASSVGTGVFSTEAFF.

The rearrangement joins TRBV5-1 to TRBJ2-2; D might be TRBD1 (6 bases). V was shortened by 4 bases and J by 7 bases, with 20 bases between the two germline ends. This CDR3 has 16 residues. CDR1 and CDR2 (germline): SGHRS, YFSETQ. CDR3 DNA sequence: TGCGCCAGCAGCCCCGGACGGACTTGGGGGCACGGGGAGCTGTTTTTT. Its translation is CASSPGRTWGHGELFF.

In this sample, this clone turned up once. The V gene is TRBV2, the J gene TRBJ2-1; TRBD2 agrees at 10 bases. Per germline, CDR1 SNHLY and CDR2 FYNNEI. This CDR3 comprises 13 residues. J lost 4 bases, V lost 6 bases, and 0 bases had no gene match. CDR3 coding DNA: TGTGCCAGCAGACTAGCGGGATACAATGAGCAGTTCTTC. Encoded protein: CASRLAGYNEQFF.

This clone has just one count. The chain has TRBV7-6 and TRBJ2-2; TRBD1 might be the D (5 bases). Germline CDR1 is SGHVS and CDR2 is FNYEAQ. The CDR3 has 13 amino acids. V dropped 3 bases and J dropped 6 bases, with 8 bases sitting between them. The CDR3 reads CASSFRVSGELFF. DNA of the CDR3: TGTGCCAGCAGCTTCAGGGTTTCCGGGGAGCTGTTTTTT. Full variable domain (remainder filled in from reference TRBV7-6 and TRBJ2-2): GAGVSQSPRYKVTKRGQDVALRCDPISGHVSLYWYRQALGQGPEFLTYFNYEAQQDKSGLPNDRFSAERPEGSISTLTIQRTEQRDSAMYRCASSFRVSGELFFGEGSRLTVL.

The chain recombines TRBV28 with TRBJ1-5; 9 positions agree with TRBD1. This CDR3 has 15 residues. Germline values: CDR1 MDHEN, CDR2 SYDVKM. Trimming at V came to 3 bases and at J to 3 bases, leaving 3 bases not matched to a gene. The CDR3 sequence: CASSFPQGANQPQHF. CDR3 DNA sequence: TGTGCCAGCAGTTTTCCACAGGGGGCCAATCAGCCCCAGCATTTT.

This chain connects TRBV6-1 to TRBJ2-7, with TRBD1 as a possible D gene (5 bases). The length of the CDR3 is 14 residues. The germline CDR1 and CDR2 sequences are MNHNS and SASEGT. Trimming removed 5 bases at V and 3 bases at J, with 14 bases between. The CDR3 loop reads CASSSIQGIYEQYF. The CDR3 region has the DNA TGTGCCAGCAGTAGCATTCAGGGCATCTACGAGCAGTACTTC.

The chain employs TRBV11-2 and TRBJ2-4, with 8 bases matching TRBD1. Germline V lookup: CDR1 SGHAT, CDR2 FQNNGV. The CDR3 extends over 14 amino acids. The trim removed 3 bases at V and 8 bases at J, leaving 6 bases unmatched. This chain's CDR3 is CASSLAGGQDIQYF. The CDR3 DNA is TGTGCCAGCAGCTTGGCAGGGGGCCAAGACATTCAGTACTTC.

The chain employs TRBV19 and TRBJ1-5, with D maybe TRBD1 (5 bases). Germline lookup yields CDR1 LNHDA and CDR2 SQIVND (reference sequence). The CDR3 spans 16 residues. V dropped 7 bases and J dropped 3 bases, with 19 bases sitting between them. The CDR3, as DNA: TGTGCCAGTAAGGGCCGGGAGGGGTCTATCAATCAGCCCCAGCATTTT. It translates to CASKGREGSINQPQHF.

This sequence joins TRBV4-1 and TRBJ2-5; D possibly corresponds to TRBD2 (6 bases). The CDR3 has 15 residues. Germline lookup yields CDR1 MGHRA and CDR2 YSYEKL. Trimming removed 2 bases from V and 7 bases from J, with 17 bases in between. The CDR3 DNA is TGCGCCAGCAGCCAACCAGGGACTGGGGAAGCGACCCAGTACTTC. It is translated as CASSQPGTGEATQYF.

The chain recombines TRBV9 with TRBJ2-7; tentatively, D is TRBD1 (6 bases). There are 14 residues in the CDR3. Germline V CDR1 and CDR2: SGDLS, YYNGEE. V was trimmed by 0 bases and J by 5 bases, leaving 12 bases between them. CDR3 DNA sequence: TGTGCCAGCAGCGTAGGTGGCAGGGGTGACGAGCAGTACTTC. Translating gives CASSVGGRGDEQYF. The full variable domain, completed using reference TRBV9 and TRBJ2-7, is DSGVTQTPKHLITATGQRVTLRCSPRSGDLSVYWYQQSLDQGLQFLIQYYNGEERAKGNILERFSAQQFPDLHSELNLSSLELGDSALYFCASSVGGRGDEQYFGPGTRLTVT.

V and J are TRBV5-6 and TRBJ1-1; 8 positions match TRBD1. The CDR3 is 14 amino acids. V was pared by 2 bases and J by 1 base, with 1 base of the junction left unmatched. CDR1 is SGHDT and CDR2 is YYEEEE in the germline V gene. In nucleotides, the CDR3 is TGTGCCAGCAGCTTCGGGACAGGGAACACTGAAGCTTTCTTT. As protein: CASSFGTGNTEAFF.

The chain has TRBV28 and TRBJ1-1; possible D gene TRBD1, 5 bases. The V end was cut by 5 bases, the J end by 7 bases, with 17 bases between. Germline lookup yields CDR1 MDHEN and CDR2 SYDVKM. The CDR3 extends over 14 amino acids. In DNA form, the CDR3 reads TGTGCCAGCAGTCTTTGGGCCGGGAGGGGTGAAGCTTTCTTT. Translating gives CASSLWAGRGEAFF.

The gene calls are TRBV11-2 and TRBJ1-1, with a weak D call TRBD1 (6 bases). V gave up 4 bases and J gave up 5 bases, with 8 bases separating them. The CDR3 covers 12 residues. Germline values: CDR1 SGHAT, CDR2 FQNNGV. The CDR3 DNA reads TGTGCCAGCAGCTCCCAGGGGACTGAAGCTTTCTTT. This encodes CASSSQGTEAFF. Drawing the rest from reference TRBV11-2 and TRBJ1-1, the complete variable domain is EAGVAQSPRYKIIEKRQSVAFWCNPISGHATLYWYQQILGQGPKLLIQFQNNGVVDDSQLPKDRFSAERLKGVDSTLKIQPAKLEDSAVYLCASSSQGTEAFFGQGTRLTVV.

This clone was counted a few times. CDR3 bases: TGTGCCAGCAGTCGGTCAGGGTTTAACACCGGGGAGCTGTTTTTT. Translating gives CASSRSGFNTGELFF. This sequence joins TRBV25-1 and TRBJ2-2; D is perhaps TRBD1 (5 bases). Germline V CDR1 and CDR2: MGHDK, SYGVNS. The CDR3 totals 15 residues. Trimming stripped 5 bases from V and 2 bases from J, with 12 bases between. Drawing the rest from reference TRBV25-1 and TRBJ2-2, the complete variable domain is EADIYQTPRYLVIGTGKKITLECSQTMGHDKMYWYQQDPGMELHLIHYSYGVNSTEKGDLSSESTVSRIRTEHFPLTLESARPSHTSQYLCASSRSGFNTGELFFGEGSRLTVL.

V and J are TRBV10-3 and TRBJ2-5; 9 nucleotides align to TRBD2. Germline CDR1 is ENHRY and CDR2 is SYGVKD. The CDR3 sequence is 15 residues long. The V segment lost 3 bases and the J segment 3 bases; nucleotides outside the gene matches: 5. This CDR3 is CAISEYSGGEETQYF. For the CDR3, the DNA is TGTGCCATCAGTGAATATAGCGGGGGAGAAGAGACCCAGTACTTC.

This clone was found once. The CDR3 DNA follows: TGTGCCAGCAGTTTACGGCTAGCGGGAGTAGGGGGGGAGCAGTTCTTC. It specifies CASSLRLAGVGGEQFF. The rearrangement links TRBV28 to TRBJ2-1; TRBD2 matches at 10 bases. The CDR3 runs to 16 residues. J gave up 10 bases and V 2 bases, and 11 bases lay outside the gene matches. CDR1 is MDHEN and CDR2 is SYDVKM in the germline V gene.

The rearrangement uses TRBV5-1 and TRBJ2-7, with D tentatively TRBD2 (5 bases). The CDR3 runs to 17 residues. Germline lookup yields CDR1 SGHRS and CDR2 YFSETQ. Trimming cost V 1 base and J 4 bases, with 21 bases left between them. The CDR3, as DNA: TGCGCCAGCAGCTTGATACCCCGGGAAGACGGGATATACGAGCAGTACTTC. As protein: CASSLIPREDGIYEQYF.

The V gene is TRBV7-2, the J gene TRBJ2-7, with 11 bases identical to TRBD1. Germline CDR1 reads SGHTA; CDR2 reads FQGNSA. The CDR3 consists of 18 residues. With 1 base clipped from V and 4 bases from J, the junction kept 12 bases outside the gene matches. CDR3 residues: CASSLVRTGGPNLYEQYF. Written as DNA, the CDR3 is TGTGCCAGCAGCTTAGTGCGGACAGGGGGCCCAAACCTTTACGAGCAGTACTTC.

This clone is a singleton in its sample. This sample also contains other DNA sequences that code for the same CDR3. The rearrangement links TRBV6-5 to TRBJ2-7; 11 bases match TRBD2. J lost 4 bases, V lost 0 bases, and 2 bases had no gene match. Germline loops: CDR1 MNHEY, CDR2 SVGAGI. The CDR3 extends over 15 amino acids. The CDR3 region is CASSYSTSGDYEQYF. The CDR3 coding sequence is TGTGCCAGCAGTTACTCGACTAGCGGGGATTACGAGCAGTACTTC.

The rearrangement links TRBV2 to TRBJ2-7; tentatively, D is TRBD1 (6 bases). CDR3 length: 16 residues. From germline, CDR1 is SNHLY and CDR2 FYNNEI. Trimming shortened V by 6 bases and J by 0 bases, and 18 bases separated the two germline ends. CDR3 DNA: TGTGCCAGCAGCGTAAGCCCTACCAGGGGCTCCTACGAGCAGTACTTC. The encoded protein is CASSVSPTRGSYEQYF.

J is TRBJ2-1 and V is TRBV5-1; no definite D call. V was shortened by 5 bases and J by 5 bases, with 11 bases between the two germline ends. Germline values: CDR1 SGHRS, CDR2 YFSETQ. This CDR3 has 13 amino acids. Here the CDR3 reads CASRSAYDNEQFF. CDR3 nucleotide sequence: TGCGCCAGCAGGTCAGCGTATGACAATGAGCAGTTCTTC. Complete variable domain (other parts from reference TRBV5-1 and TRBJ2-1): KAGVTQTPRYLIKTRGQQVTLSCSPISGHRSVSWYQQTPGQGLQFLFEYFSETQRNKGNFPGRFSGRQFSNSRSEMNVSTLELGDSALYLCASRSAYDNEQFFGPGTRLTVL.

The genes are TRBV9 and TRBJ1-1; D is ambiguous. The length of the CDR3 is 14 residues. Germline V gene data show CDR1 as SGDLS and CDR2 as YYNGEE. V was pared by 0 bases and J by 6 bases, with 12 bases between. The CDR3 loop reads CASSVVGGTPEAFF. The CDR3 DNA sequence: TGTGCCAGCAGCGTAGTAGGAGGTACTCCTGAAGCTTTCTTT. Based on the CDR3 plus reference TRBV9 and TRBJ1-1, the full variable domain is DSGVTQTPKHLITATGQRVTLRCSPRSGDLSVYWYQQSLDQGLQFLIQYYNGEERAKGNILERFSAQQFPDLHSELNLSSLELGDSALYFCASSVVGGTPEAFFGQGTRLTVV.

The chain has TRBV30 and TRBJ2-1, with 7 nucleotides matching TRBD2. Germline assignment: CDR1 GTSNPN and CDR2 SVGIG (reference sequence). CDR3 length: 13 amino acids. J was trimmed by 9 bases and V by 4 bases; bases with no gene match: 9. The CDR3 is CAWMREGPSEQFF. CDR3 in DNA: TGTGCCTGGATGAGGGAGGGCCCCAGTGAGCAGTTCTTC.

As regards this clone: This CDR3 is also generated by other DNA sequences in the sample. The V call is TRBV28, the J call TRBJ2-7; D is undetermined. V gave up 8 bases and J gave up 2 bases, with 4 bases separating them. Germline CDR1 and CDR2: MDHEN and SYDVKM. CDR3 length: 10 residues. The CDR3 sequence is CASSTYEQYF. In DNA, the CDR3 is TGTGCCAGCTCAACCTACGAGCAGTACTTC.

The CDR3 DNA is TGTGCCAGCAGTCACAGGGGGCGCGAGCACTATGGCTACACCTTC. Residues: CASSHRGREHYGYTF. V usage is TRBV6-6 and J usage is TRBJ1-2, with 9 bases matching TRBD1. The ends lost 5 bases at V and 3 bases at J; junction bases unmatched: 7. Per germline, CDR1 MNHNY and CDR2 SVGAGI (reference sequence). The CDR3 runs 15 residues.

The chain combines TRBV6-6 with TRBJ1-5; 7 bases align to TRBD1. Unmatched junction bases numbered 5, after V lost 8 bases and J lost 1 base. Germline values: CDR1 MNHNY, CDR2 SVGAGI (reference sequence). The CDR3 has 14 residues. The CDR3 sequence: CASGGGSSNQPQHF. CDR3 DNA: TGTGCCAGCGGAGGGGGCTCGAGCAATCAGCCCCAGCATTTT.